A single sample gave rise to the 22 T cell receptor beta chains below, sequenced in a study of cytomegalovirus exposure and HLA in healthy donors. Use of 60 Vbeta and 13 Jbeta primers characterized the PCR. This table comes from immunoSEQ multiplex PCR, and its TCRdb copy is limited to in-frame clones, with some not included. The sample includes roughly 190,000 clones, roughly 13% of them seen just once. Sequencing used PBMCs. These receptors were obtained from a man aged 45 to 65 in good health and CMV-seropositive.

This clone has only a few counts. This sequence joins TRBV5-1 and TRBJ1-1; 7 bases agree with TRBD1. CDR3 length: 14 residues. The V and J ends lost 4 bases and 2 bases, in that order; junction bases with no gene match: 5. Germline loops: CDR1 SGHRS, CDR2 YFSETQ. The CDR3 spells CASSPLGGNTEAFF. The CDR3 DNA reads TGCGCCAGCAGCCCTTTAGGGGGCAACACTGAAGCTTTCTTT.

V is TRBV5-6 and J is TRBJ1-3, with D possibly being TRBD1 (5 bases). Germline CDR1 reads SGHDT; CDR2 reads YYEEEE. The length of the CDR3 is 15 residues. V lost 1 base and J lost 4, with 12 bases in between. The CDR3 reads CASSLRDFWGNTIYF. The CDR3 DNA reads TGTGCCAGCAGCTTGAGGGACTTTTGGGGAAACACCATATATTTT.

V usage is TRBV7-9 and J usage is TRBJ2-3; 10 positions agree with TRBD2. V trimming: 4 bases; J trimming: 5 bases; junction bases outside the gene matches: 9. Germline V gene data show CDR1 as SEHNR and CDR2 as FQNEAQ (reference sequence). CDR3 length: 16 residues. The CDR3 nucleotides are TGTGCCAGCAGCTCTCTCAGGACTAGCGGAAGAGATACGCAGTATTTT. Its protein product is CASSSLRTSGRDTQYF.

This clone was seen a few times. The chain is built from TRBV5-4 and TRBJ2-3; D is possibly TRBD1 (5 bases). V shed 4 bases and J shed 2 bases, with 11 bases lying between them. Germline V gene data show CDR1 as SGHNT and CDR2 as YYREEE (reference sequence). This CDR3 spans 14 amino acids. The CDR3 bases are TGTGCCAGCAGCCCCTCAGGGATCACAGATACGCAGTATTTT. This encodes CASSPSGITDTQYF.

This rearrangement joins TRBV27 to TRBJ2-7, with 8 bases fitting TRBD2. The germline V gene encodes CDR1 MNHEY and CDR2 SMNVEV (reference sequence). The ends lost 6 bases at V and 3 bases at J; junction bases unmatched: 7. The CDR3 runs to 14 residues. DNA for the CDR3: TGTGCCAGCAGGCGAGCGGGGGTAGACTACGAGCAGTACTTC. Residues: CASRRAGVDYEQYF.

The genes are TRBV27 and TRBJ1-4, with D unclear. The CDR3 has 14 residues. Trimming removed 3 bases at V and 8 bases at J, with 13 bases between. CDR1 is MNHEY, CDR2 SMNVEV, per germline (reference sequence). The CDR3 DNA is TGTGCCAGCAGTTTTGGGGTGGCGGGGGAAAAACTGTTTTTT. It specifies CASSFGVAGEKLFF.

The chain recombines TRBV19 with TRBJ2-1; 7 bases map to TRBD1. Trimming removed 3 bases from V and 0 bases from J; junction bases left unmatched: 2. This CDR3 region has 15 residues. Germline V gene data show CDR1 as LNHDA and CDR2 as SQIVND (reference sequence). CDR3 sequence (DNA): TGTGCCAGTAGTATTTCAGGGGGCTCCTACAATGAGCAGTTCTTC. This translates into CASSISGGSYNEQFF.

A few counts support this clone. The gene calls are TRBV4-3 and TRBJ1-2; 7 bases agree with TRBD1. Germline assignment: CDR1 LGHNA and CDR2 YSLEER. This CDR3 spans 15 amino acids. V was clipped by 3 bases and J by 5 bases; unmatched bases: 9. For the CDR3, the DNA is TGCGCCAGCAGCCATTCGGACAGGAACCCATATGGCTACACCTTC. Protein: CASSHSDRNPYGYTF.

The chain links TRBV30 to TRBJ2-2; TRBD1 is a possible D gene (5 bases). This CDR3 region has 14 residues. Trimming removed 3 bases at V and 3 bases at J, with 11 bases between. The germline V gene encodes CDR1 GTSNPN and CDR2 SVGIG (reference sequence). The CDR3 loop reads CAWRGELDTGELFF. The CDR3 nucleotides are TGTGCCTGGAGAGGGGAACTTGACACCGGGGAGCTGTTTTTT.

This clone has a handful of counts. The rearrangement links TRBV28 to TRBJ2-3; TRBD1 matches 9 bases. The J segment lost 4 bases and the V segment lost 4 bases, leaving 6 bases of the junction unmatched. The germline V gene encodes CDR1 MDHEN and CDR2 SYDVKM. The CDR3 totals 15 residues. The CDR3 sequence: CASSSGTGYSDTQYF. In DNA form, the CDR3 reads TGTGCCAGCAGTTCCGGGACAGGGTATTCAGATACGCAGTATTTT.

The CDR3 DNA follows: TGTGCCATCAGACCGGGACAGGGGTCTGAAAAACTGTTTTTT. It encodes CAIRPGQGSEKLFF. The rearrangement uses TRBV10-3 and TRBJ1-4; 10 positions agree with TRBD1. The germline CDR1 and CDR2 sequences are ENHRY and SYGVKD. The CDR3 is made up of 14 amino acids. V lost 6 bases and J lost 7; bases outside the gene matches: 5.

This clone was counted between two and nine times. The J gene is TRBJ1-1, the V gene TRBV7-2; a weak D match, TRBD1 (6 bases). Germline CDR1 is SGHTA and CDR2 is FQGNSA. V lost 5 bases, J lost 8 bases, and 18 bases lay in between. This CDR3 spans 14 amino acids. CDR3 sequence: CASSPGQFRAEAFF. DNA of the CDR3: TGTGCCAGCAGCCCTGGACAGTTTAGAGCGGAAGCTTTCTTT. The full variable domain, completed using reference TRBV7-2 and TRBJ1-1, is GAGVSQSPSNKVTEKGKDVELRCDPISGHTALYWYRQSLGQGLEFLIYFQGNSAPDKSGLPSDRFSAERTGGSVSTLTIQRTQQEDSAVYLCASSPGQFRAEAFFGQGTRLTVV.

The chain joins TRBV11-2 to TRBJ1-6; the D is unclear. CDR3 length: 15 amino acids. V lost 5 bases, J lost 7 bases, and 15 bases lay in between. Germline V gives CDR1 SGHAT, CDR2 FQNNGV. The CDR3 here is CASSPGWRVNSPLHF. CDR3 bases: TGTGCCAGCAGCCCTGGTTGGAGGGTGAATTCACCCCTCCACTTT.

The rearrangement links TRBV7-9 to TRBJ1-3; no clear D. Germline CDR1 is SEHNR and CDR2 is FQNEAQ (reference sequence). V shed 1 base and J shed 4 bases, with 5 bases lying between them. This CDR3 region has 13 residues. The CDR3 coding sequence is TGTGCCAGCAGCTTAGAAGCCGGAAACACCATATATTTT. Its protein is CASSLEAGNTIYF.

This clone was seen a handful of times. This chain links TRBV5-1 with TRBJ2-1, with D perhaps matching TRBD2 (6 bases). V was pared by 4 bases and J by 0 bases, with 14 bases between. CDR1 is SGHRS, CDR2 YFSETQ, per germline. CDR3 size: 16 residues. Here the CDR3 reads CASSEGLLSSYNEQFF. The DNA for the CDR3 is TGCGCCAGCAGCGAAGGACTACTTAGCTCCTACAATGAGCAGTTCTTC.

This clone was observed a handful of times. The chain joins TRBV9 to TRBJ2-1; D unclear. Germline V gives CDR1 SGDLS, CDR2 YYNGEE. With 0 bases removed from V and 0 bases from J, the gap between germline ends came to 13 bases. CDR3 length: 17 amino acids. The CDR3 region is CASSVELSSSSYNEQFF. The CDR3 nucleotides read TGTGCCAGCAGCGTAGAGCTTTCCTCGAGCTCCTACAATGAGCAGTTCTTC.

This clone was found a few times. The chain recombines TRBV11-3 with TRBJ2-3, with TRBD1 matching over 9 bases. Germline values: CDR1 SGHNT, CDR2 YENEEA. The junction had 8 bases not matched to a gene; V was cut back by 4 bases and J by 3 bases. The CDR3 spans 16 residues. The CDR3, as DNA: TGTGCCAGCAGCTATAGTCTCGGGACAGGGACAGATACGCAGTATTTT. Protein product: CASSYSLGTGTDTQYF.

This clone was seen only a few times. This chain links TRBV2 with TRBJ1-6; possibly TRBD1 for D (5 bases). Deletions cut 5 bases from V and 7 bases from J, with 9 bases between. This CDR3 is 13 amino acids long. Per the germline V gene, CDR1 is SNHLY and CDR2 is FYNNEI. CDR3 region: CASSPTENSPLHF. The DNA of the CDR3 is TGTGCCAGCAGTCCGACAGAAAATTCACCCCTCCACTTT.

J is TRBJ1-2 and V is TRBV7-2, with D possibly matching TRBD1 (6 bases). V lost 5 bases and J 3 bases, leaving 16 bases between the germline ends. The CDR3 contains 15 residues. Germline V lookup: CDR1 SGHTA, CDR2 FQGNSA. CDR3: CASSPRLDSYYGYTF. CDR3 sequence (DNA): TGTGCCAGCAGCCCCAGATTGGACAGCTACTATGGCTACACCTTC.

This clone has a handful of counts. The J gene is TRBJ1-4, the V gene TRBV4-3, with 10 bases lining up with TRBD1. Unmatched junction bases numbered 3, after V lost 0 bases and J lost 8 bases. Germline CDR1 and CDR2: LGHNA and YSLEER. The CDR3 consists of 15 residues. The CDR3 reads CASSQEGQGTEKLFF. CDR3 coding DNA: TGCGCCAGCAGCCAAGAGGGACAGGGGACCGAAAAACTGTTTTTT.

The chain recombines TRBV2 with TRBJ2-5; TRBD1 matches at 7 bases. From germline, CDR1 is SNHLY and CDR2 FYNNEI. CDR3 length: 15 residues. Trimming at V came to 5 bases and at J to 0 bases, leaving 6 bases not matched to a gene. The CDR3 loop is CASSLGQVYQETQYF. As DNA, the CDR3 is TGTGCCAGCAGTCTAGGACAGGTGTACCAAGAGACCCAGTACTTC.

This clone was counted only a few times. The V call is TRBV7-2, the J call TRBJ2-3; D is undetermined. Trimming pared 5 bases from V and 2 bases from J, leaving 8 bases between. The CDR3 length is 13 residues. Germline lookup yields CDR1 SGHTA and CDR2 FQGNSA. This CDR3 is CASSPLNTDTQYF. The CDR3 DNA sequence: TGTGCCAGCAGCCCCCTAAACACAGATACGCAGTATTTT.